These 18 T cell receptor beta chains share one sample of origin, sequenced in a study of shared clonotypes between healthy human individuals. Here immunoSEQ multiplex PCR was the method, and the copy in TCRdb shows in-frame clones only, minus some. The data contain approximately 1,500,000 clones, roughly 96% of them singletons. Sequencing was done on a sample of naive CD4+ T cells sorted from blood. Subset given: CD45RA+ positively selected. These receptors were taken from a man younger than 40 in good health.

Turning to this clone: This same CDR3 is encoded by further DNA sequences in the sample. V usage is TRBV28 and J usage is TRBJ1-3, with D possibly matching TRBD1 (5 bases). Germline V gene lookup returns CDR1 MDHEN and CDR2 SYDVKM. The V end was cut by 3 bases, the J end by 4 bases, with 10 bases between. This CDR3 contains 14 residues. The CDR3: CASSFSGAGNTIYF. CDR3 sequence (DNA): TGTGCCAGCAGTTTCTCCGGGGCCGGAAACACCATATATTTT. The full variable domain, its missing parts supplied by reference TRBV28 and TRBJ1-3, is DVKVTQSSRYLVKRTGEKVFLECVQDMDHENMFWYRQDPGLGLRLIYFSYDVKMKEKGDIPEGYSVSREKKERFSLILESASTNQTSMYLCASSFSGAGNTIYFGEGSWLTVV.

The V and J genes are TRBV23-1 and TRBJ2-2; D gene unclear. TRBV23-1 is an open reading frame whose function is uncertain. V lost 2 bases to trimming and J lost 1 base, with 8 bases between them. This CDR3 spans 15 amino acids. The CDR3 coding sequence is TGCGCCAGCAGTCAAGTAATCGGGAACACCGGGGAGCTGTTTTTT. Its translation: CASSQVIGNTGELFF.

The V and J genes are TRBV7-6 and TRBJ1-1, with a tentative D call TRBD1 (5 bases). The CDR3 is 15 amino acids. V was trimmed by 1 base and J by 4 bases, leaving 13 bases between them. Germline V CDR1 and CDR2: SGHVS, FNYEAQ. CDR3 region: CASSLVSIGATEAFF. CDR3 coding DNA: TGTGCCAGCAGCTTAGTATCCATCGGGGCCACTGAAGCTTTCTTT.

The chain combines TRBV2 with TRBJ1-4, with TRBD1 identical over 9 bases. CDR1 SNHLY and CDR2 FYNNEI come from the germline V gene. J lost 6 bases, V lost 4 bases, and 3 bases had no gene match. This CDR3 spans 14 amino acids. This CDR3 reads CASSVQGAHEKLFF. In nucleotides, the CDR3 is TGTGCCAGCAGTGTACAGGGGGCTCATGAAAAACTGTTTTTT.

V is TRBV2 and J is TRBJ2-5; 11 bases align to TRBD1. Germline V gene sequence: CDR1 SNHLY, CDR2 FYNNEI. The CDR3 runs to 14 residues. Trimming took 6 bases from V and 5 from J; bases not matched to a gene: 5. CDR3 protein: CASRWTGGGETQYF. As DNA, the CDR3 is TGTGCCAGCAGGTGGACAGGGGGCGGGGAGACCCAGTACTTC.

The chain has TRBV7-2 and TRBJ2-7; 9 nucleotides line up with TRBD1. Germline V gene lookup returns CDR1 SGHTA and CDR2 FQGNSA. V was clipped by 7 bases and J by 4 bases; unmatched bases: 5. This CDR3 has 13 amino acids. CDR3 in amino acids: CASTWTGVYEQYF. CDR3 in DNA: TGTGCCAGCACATGGACAGGGGTATACGAGCAGTACTTC.

The gene calls are TRBV5-1 and TRBJ1-2, with D perhaps matching TRBD1 (5 bases). The CDR3 is 13 amino acids. V was pared by 4 bases and J by 4 bases, with 11 bases between. CDR1 SGHRS and CDR2 YFSETQ come from the germline V gene. CDR3 loop: CASSRTPLYGYTF. The CDR3 DNA follows: TGCGCCAGCAGCCGGACACCCCTCTATGGCTACACCTTC.

V and J are TRBV15 and TRBJ2-3, with 9 bases matching TRBD1. With 1 base clipped from V and 5 bases from J, the junction kept 7 bases outside the gene matches. The V gene's germline CDR1 is LNHNV and CDR2 YYDKDF (reference sequence). The CDR3 has 16 amino acids. The CDR3 is CATSRGRDRAVDTQYF. The DNA for the CDR3 is TGTGCCACCAGCAGAGGGCGGGACAGGGCGGTAGATACGCAGTATTTT. Looking up the rest from reference TRBV15 and TRBJ2-3 gives the full variable domain: DAMVIQNPRYQVTQFGKPVTLSCSQTLNHNVMYWYQQKSSQAPKLLFHYYDKDFNNEADTPDNFQSRRPNTSFCFLDIRSPGLGDTAMYLCATSRGRDRAVDTQYFGPGTRLTVL.

The chain employs TRBV18 and TRBJ2-7, with 7 bases aligning to TRBD1. Germline V gene lookup returns CDR1 KGHSH and CDR2 LQKENI. V shed 4 bases, J shed 5 bases, and the junction held 5 bases outside the gene matches. CDR3 length: 13 residues. CDR3 sequence: CASSLQQGNEQYF. In DNA form, the CDR3 reads TGTGCCAGCTCACTACAACAGGGGAACGAGCAGTACTTC.

Regarding this clone: The sample contains more than one DNA sequence encoding this CDR3. The chain employs TRBV14 and TRBJ2-1, with D perhaps TRBD1 or TRBD2 (5 bases each). Germline V CDR1 and CDR2: SGHDN, FVKESK. The CDR3 covers 12 residues. V gave up 4 bases and J gave up 8 bases, with 9 bases separating them. CDR3 sequence (DNA): TGTGCCAGCAGCCTTAGAGGGGATGAGCAGTTCTTC. This codes for CASSLRGDEQFF.

The rearrangement joins TRBV5-4 to TRBJ2-2; no definite D call. The V gene's germline CDR1 is SGHNT and CDR2 YYREEE (reference sequence). This CDR3 region has 14 residues. Trimming took off 4 bases at V and 2 bases at J, with 9 bases between the two ends. CDR3 in DNA: TGTGCCAGCAGCCCAGTAGGTAACACCGGGGAGCTGTTTTTT. This gives the protein CASSPVGNTGELFF.

The rearrangement links TRBV2 to TRBJ2-7, with TRBD2 matching over 7 bases. The trim removed 3 bases at V and 3 bases at J, leaving 8 bases unmatched. CDR1 SNHLY and CDR2 FYNNEI come from the germline V gene. The CDR3 covers 15 residues. CDR3 loop: CASSDRGGPLYEQYF. The CDR3 region has the DNA TGTGCCAGCAGTGATAGGGGAGGGCCTCTCTACGAGCAGTACTTC.

The genes are TRBV7-8 and TRBJ2-7; D gene ambiguous. The V and J ends lost 5 bases and 9 bases respectively, with 17 bases between them. This CDR3 contains 13 residues. The germline CDR1 and CDR2 sequences are SGHVS and FQNEAQ. The CDR3 is CASSENPGTRQYF. CDR3 DNA sequence: TGTGCCAGCAGCGAAAACCCAGGTACGAGGCAGTACTTC.

V and J are TRBV7-2 and TRBJ2-7; D gene ambiguous. Germline V gives CDR1 SGHTA, CDR2 FQGNSA. The CDR3 loop spans 12 amino acids. V lost 2 bases to trimming and J lost 7 bases, with 9 bases between them. Written as DNA, the CDR3 is TGTGCCAGCAGCTTAAACCTAGAAGAGCAGTACTTC. Encoded protein: CASSLNLEEQYF.

The chain employs TRBV28 and TRBJ2-1, with 10 bases aligning to TRBD2. V shed 5 bases and J 6 bases; nucleotides not matched to a gene: 19. Germline values: CDR1 MDHEN, CDR2 SYDVKM. The CDR3 runs 19 residues. The CDR3 here is CASSSKREGLMIFPNEQFF. The CDR3 region has the DNA TGTGCCAGCAGTAGCAAGCGGGAGGGCCTTATGATATTTCCCAATGAGCAGTTCTTC.

The rearrangement links TRBV21-1 to TRBJ2-3; the table assigns TRBD2, which was not confirmed against the DNA. TRBV21-1 is a pseudogene. CDR3 length: 16 amino acids. As DNA, the CDR3 is TGTGCCAGCAGCAAAGAGGGCGGGAGGCCCACAGATACGCAGTATTTT. Translated, it gives CASSKEGGRPTDTQYF.

This rearrangement joins TRBV28 to TRBJ2-5, with TRBD1 matching over 11 bases. The germline gives CDR1 MDHEN, CDR2 SYDVKM. The CDR3 has 16 residues. V was clipped by 3 bases and J by 2 bases; unmatched bases: 5. The CDR3 DNA follows: TGTGCCAGCAGTTTTCTGGGACAGGGGGGACAAGAGACCCAGTACTTC. It is translated as CASSFLGQGGQETQYF.

Concerning this clone: Other DNA sequences within the sample encode an identical CDR3. The gene calls are TRBV9 and TRBJ2-1; D perhaps matches TRBD1 (6 bases). The CDR3 is 13 residues long. V was shortened by 0 bases and J by 6 bases, with 7 bases between the two germline ends. Germline lookup yields CDR1 SGDLS and CDR2 YYNGEE. CDR3 sequence (DNA): TGTGCCAGCAGCGTAGGAGGGGGCAATGAGCAGTTCTTC. It translates to CASSVGGGNEQFF.